This T cell receptor (beta chain) was profiled in a study of cytomegalovirus exposure and HLA in healthy donors. 13 Jbeta primers and 60 Vbeta primers were used for the PCR. Using immunoSEQ multiplex PCR, the repertoire was profiled, and TCRdb retains in-frame clones only, with some absent. Of fewer than 150,000 clones in the sample, around 73% were seen once. Study conclusions and caveats: Overall, approximately 150 TCR beta chains were annotated as cytomegalovirus-associated. For TCR beta chains, V- and J-gene trimming was later linked to a missense DCLRE1C variant. For most TCR sequences rarity was the rule, although some public TCRs occurred in many donors.

In the case of this clone: Its antigen is currently unknown.

The sample taken for sequencing was PBMCs. The receptor was derived from a woman in her twenties or thirties in good health and CMV-seropositive.

The CDR3 nucleotides are TGTGCCAGCAGCCCGACAGGGATAAATCAGCCCCAGCATTTT. Amino acid sequence: CASSPTGINQPQHF. The chain couples TRBV11-2 to TRBJ1-5, with 7 bases aligning to TRBD1. This CDR3 has 14 residues. With V trimmed by 5 bases and J by 4 bases, 5 bases remained unmatched. The germline CDR1 and CDR2 sequences are SGHAT and FQNNGV.